This TCR beta chain was observed in a study of T-cell memory formation after mild COVID-19. Turning to the study itself: TCR clusters largely stayed donor specific.

Study conclusions and caveats: Contracting CD4+ clones sat mainly in CM and EM; CD8+ in EMRA. The finding that pre-infection memory included some responding clones suggested that cross-reactive memory joined.

Germline V gene lookup returns CDR1 SGHRS and CDR2 YFSETQ. CDR3 size: 19 residues. The germline V and J ends were trimmed by 0 bases and 1 base, with 21 bases remaining between them. TCRdb reprocessed the 5' RACE reads via MiXCR and lists one record per CDR3 protein. This table has some 600,000 distinct CDR3 sequences, around a sixth appearing once. This clonotype was counted a few times. The antigen is not known. The chain carries TRBV5-1 and TRBJ2-3; tentatively, D is TRBD2 (6 bases). The receptor comes from an adult woman who had mild COVID-19 (a few samples of this study predate the infection). Cell type and time point are not known. The sequencing sample was made of PBMCs or a T cell subset sorted from them (not recorded which). The CDR3 DNA follows: TGCGCCAGCAGCTTGGGTGGTAGCGGAGGCGCTCGGGGCACAGATACGCAGTATTTT. Its translation is CASSLGGSGGARGTDTQYF.